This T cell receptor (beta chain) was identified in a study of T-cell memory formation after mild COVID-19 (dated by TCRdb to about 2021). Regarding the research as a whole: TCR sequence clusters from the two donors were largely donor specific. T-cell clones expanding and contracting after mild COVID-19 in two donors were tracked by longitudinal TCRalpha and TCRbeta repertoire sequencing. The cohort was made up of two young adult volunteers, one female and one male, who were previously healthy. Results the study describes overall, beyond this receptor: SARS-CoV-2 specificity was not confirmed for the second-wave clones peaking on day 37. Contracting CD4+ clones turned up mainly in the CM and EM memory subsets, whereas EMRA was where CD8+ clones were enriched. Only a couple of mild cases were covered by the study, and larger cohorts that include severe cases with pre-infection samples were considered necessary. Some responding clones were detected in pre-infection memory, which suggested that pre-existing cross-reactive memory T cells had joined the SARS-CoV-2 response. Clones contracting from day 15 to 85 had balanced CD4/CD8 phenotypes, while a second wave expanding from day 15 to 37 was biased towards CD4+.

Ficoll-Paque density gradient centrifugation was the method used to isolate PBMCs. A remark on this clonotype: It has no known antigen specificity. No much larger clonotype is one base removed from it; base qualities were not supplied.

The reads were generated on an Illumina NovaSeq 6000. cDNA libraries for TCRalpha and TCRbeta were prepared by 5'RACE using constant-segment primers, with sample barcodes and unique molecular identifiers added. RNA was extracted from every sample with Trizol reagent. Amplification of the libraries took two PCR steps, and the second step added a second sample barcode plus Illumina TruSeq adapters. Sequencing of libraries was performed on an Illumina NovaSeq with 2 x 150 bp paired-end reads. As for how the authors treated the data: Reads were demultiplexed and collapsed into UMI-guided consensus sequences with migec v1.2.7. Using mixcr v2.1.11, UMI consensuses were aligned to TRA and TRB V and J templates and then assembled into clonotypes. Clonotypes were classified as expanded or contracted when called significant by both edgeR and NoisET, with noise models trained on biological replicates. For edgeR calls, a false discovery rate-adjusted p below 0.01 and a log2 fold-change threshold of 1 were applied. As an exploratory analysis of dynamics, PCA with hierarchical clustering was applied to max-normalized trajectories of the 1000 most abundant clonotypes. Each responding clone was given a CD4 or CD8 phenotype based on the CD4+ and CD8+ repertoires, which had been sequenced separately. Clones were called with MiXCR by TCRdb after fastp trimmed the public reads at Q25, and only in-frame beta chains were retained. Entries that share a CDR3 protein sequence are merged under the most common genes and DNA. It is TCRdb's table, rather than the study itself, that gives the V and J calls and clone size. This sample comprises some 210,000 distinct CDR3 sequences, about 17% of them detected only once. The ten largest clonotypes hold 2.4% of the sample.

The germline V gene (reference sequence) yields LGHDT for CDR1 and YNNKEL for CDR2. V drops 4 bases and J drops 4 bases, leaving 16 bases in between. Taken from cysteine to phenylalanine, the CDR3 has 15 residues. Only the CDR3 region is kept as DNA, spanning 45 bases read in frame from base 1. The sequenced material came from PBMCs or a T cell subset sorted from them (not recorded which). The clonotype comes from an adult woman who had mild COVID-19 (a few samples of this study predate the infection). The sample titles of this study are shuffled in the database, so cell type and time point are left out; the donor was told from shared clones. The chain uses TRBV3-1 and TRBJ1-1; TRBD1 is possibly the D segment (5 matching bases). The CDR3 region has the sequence CASSPLGGNPTEAFF. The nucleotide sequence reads TGTGCCAGCAGCCCCCTGGGGGGGAATCCCACTGAAGCTTTCTTT.